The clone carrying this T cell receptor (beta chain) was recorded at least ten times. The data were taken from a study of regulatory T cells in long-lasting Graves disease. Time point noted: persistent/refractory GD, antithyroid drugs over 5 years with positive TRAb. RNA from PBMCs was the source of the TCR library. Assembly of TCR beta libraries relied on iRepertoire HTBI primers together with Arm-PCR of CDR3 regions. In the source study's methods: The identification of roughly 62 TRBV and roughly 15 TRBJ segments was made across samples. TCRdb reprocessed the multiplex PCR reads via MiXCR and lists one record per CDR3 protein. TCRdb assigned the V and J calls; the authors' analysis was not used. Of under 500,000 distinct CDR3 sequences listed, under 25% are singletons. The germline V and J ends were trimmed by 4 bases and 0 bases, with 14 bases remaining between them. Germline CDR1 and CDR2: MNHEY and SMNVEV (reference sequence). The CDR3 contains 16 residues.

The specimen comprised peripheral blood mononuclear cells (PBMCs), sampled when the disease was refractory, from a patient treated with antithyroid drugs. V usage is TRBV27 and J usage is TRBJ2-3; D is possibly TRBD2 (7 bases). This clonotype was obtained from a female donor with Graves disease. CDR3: CASSYVRGASTDTQYF. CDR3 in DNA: TGTGCCAGCAGTTACGTCCGGGGGGCGAGCACAGATACGCAGTATTTT.